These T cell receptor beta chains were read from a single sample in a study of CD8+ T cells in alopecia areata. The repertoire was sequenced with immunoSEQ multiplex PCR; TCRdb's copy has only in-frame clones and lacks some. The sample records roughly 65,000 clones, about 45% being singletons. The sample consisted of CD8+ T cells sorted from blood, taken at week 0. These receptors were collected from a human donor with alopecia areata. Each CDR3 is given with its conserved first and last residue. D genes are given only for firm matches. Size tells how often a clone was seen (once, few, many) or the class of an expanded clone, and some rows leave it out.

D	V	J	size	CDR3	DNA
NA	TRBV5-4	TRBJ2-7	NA	CASSSGEGISYEQYF	TGTGCCAGCAGCTCAGGTGAGGGAATCTCCTACGAGCAGTACTTC
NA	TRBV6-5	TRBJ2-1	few	CASSYAGIYNEQFF	TGTGCCAGCAGTTATGCGGGTATTTACAATGAGCAGTTCTTC
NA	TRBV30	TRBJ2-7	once	CAWSVGGGAYEQYF	TGTGCCTGGAGTGTCGGTGGCGGAGCCTACGAGCAGTACTTC
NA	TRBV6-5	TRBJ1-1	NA	CASRSGAVSEAFF	TGTGCCAGCAGAAGCGGGGCTGTGTCTGAAGCTTTCTTT
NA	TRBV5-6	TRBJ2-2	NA	CASSLSGQGLFF	TGTGCCAGCAGCTTGTCCGGGCAGGGGCTGTTTTTT
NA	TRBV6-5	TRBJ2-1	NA	CASSYTQGTYNEQFF	TGTGCCAGCAGTTACACTCAGGGAACCTACAATGAGCAGTTCTTC
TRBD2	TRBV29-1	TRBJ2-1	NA	CSVPAGTGVQFF	TGCAGCGTCCCAGCGGGAACCGGGGTTCAGTTCTTC
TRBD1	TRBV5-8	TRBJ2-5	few	CASSLDRGGKTQYF	TGTGCCAGCAGCTTGGACAGGGGTGGGAAGACCCAGTACTTC
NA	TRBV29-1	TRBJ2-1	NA	CSLSWDNEQFF	TGCAGCCTCTCTTGGGACAATGAGCAGTTCTTC
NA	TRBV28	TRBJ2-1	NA	CASSLGWGSEQFF	TGTGCCAGCAGTCTAGGATGGGGGAGTGAGCAGTTCTTC
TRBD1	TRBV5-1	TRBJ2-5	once	CASSTGTGEETQYF	TGCGCCAGCAGCACTGGGACAGGCGAAGAGACCCAGTACTTC
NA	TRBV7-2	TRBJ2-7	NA	CASSSSGGEIPYEQYF	TGTGCCAGCAGCTCCTCTGGGGGAGAGATACCCTACGAGCAGTACTTC
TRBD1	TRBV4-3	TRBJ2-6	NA	CASSQEPGGVSGANVLTF	TGCGCCAGCAGCCAAGAACCAGGGGGCGTCTCTGGGGCCAACGTCCTGACTTTC
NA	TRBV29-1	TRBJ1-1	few	CSAEGTLGAFF	TGCAGCGCGGAAGGGACTTTGGGCGCTTTCTTT
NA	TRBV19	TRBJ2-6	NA	CASGLSGANVLTF	TGTGCCAGCGGTCTCTCTGGGGCCAACGTCCTGACTTTC
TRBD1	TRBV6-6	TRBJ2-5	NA	CASRRRQGQETQYF	TGTGCCAGCAGACGAAGACAGGGTCAAGAGACCCAGTACTTC
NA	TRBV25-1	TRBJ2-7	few	CASSDNPWGYEQYF	TGTGCCAGCAGCGACAACCCCTGGGGTTACGAGCAGTACTTC
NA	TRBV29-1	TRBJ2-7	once	CSVVLDEQYF	TGCAGCGTTGTCTTGGACGAGCAGTACTTC
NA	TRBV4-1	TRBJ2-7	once	CASSPQQATYEQYF	TGCGCCAGCAGCCCCCAGCAGGCGACCTACGAGCAGTACTTC
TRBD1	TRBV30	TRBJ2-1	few	CAWSIGQGWQFF	TGTGCCTGGAGCATCGGACAGGGGTGGCAGTTCTTC
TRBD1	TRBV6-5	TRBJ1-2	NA	CASSYLLRDRDYGYTF	TGTGCCAGCAGTTACTTACTCCGGGACAGGGACTATGGCTACACCTTC
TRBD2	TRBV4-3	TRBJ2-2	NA	CASSQDRASGSPGELFF	TGCGCCAGCAGCCAAGATAGGGCTAGCGGGAGTCCCGGGGAGCTGTTTTTT
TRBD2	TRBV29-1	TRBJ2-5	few	CSAKRVGGETQYF	TGCAGCGCGAAGAGGGTGGGAGGGGAGACCCAGTACTTC
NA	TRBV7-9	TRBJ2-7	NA	CASSLARDNTYEQYF	TGTGCCAGCAGCTTAGCTCGGGACAACACCTACGAGCAGTACTTC
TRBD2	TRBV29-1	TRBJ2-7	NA	CSVVEASGRWEQYF	TGCAGCGTGGTTGAGGCTAGCGGGAGATGGGAGCAGTACTTC
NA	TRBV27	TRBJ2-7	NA	CASSFSGFQYYEQYF	TGTGCCAGCAGTTTCTCAGGATTCCAATACTACGAGCAGTACTTC
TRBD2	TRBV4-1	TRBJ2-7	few	CASSQDWSGGSSYEQYF	TGCGCCAGCAGCCAAGATTGGAGCGGGGGAAGCTCCTACGAGCAGTACTTC
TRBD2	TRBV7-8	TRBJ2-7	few	CASSLTSGYEQYF	TGTGCCAGCAGCTTAACTAGCGGCTACGAGCAGTACTTC